These 3 T cell receptor beta chains originate from one sample sequenced in a study of neoadjuvant nivolumab and ipilimumab in lung cancer. Using immunoSEQ multiplex PCR, the repertoire was profiled, and TCRdb retains in-frame clones only, with some absent. The repertoire has fewer than 40,000 clones, roughly nine tenths of them found once; the top ten carry 2% to 2.5%. The material sequenced was peripheral blood, taken after neoadjuvant nivolumab, alone or with ipilimumab, at or shortly before surgery. These receptors all come from an adult with non-small cell lung cancer.

This chain uses TRBV28 with TRBJ1-5; no definite D call. This CDR3 has 14 amino acids. Germline-derived CDR1 and CDR2 are MDHEN and SYDVKM. The ends were cut back, 7 bases at V and 0 bases at J, with 10 bases in the middle. The CDR3: CASTGGYSNQPQHF. CDR3 DNA: TGTGCCAGCACGGGAGGGTATAGCAATCAGCCCCAGCATTTT.

V and J are TRBV6-4 and TRBJ2-1, with TRBD2 identical over 11 bases. The J segment lost 8 bases and the V segment lost 6 bases, leaving 12 bases of the junction unmatched. CDR3 size: 16 residues. The germline V gene has CDR1 MRHNA and CDR2 SNTAGT. CDR3 nucleotide sequence: TGTGCCAGCAGGGGACTAGCGGCCTTCCAAGCAGATGAGCAGTTCTTC. It encodes CASRGLAAFQADEQFF.

The V and J genes are TRBV5-1 and TRBJ2-2; 9 bases agree with TRBD1. J gave up 4 bases and V 1 base, and 8 bases lay outside the gene matches. The CDR3 covers 17 residues. Germline V gives CDR1 SGHRS, CDR2 YFSETQ. CDR3 residues: CASSLWTGQGTTGELFF. The CDR3 bases are TGCGCCAGCAGCTTGTGGACGGGACAGGGTACCACCGGGGAGCTGTTTTTT.